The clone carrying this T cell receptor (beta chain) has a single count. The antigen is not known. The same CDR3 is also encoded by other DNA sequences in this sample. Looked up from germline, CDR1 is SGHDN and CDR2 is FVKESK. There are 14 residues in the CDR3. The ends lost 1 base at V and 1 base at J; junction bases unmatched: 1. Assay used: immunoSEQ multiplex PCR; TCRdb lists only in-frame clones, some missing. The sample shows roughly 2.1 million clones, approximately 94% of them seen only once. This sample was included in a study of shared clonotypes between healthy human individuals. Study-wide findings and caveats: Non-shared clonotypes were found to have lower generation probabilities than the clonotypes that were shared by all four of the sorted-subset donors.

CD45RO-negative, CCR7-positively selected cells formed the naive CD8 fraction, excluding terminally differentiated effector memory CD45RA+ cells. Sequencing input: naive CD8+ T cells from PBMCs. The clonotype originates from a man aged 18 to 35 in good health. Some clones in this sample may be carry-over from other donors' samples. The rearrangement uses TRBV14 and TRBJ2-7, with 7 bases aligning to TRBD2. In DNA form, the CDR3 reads TGTGCCAGCAGCCAAGGGGAGGGTTCCTACGAGCAGTACTTC. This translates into CASSQGEGSYEQYF.